This passage covers 28 T cell receptor beta chains from one sample sequenced in a study of long-term antiretroviral therapy in people with HIV. With survey level as its setting, the immunoSEQ assay was v3.0. Measured with immunoSEQ multiplex PCR; TCRdb has only the in-frame clones, and not every one. The table lists about 38,000 clones, around 85% of them singletons. The specimen comprised unsorted PBMCs, sampled 1.5 years after starting antiretroviral therapy. Source of these receptors: a man younger than 35 with HIV.

This chain connects TRBV7-9 to TRBJ2-1; D perhaps matches TRBD2 (5 bases). Germline-derived CDR1 and CDR2 are SEHNR and FQNEAQ (reference sequence). Between the trimmed V and J ends, which lost 1 base and 0 bases, there was a span of 10 bases. CDR3 length: 16 residues. DNA for the CDR3: TGTGCCAGCAGCTTAGAGAGAGGGAGCTCCTACAATGAGCAGTTCTTC. It translates to CASSLERGSSYNEQFF. Combining the CDR3 with reference TRBV7-9 and TRBJ2-1 gives the whole variable domain DTGVSQNPRHKITKRGQNVTFRCDPISEHNRLYWYRQTLGQGPEFLTYFQNEAQLEKSRLLSDRFSAERPKGSFSTLEIQRTEQGDSAMYLCASSLERGSSYNEQFFGPGTRLTVL.

J is TRBJ1-2 and V is TRBV28, with D perhaps TRBD1 (5 bases). This CDR3 has 13 amino acids. The ends were cut back, 5 bases at V and 2 bases at J, with 9 bases in the middle. The germline V gene has CDR1 MDHEN and CDR2 SYDVKM. The CDR3 is CASSQGGNYGYTF. The CDR3 DNA is TGTGCCAGCAGTCAGGGAGGCAACTATGGCTACACCTTC.

This chain joins TRBV11-2 and TRBJ2-7; D tentatively reads TRBD1 or TRBD2 (5 bases each). Germline V gene lookup returns CDR1 SGHAT and CDR2 FQNNGV. The CDR3 sequence is 15 residues long. V lost 5 bases and J lost 2, with 16 bases in between. The CDR3 loop is CASSLRGPEAYEQYF. In DNA form, the CDR3 reads TGTGCCAGCAGCCTCCGGGGCCCTGAAGCCTACGAGCAGTACTTC.

V gene TRBV2 combines with J gene TRBJ2-1; tentatively, D is TRBD1 or TRBD2 (5 bases each). This CDR3 has 14 amino acids. Looked up from germline, CDR1 is SNHLY and CDR2 is FYNNEI. Trimming removed 8 bases at V and 0 bases at J, with 11 bases between. As DNA, the CDR3 is TGTGCCAGCTCACCAGGGAGCTCCTACAATGAGCAGTTCTTC. Translation gives CASSPGSSYNEQFF.

The J gene is TRBJ2-7, the V gene TRBV9, with D perhaps TRBD2 (5 bases). CDR3 length: 14 residues. CDR1 and CDR2 from the germline V gene are SGDLS and YYNGEE. Between the trimmed V and J ends, which lost 0 bases and 4 bases, there was a span of 11 bases. CDR3 DNA sequence: TGTGCCAGCAGCGTAGATCTAGCTAGTTACGAGCAGTACTTC. It is translated as CASSVDLASYEQYF.

This rearrangement joins TRBV5-6 to TRBJ1-2; D is undetermined. CDR3 length: 14 amino acids. Trimming stripped 2 bases from V and 0 bases from J, with 8 bases between. From germline, CDR1 is SGHDT and CDR2 YYEEEE. The CDR3 region is CASSFGQSNYGYTF. Written as DNA, the CDR3 is TGTGCCAGCAGCTTCGGGCAGTCTAACTATGGCTACACCTTC.

The V gene is TRBV18, the J gene TRBJ2-3; TRBD2 agrees at 7 bases. V was pared by 8 bases and J by 0 bases, with 2 bases of the junction left unmatched. The CDR3 has 13 amino acids. Germline V lookup: CDR1 KGHSH, CDR2 LQKENI. CDR3: CASERDSTDTQYF. CDR3 nucleotide sequence: TGTGCCAGCGAGCGGGACAGCACAGATACGCAGTATTTT.

V usage is TRBV2 and J usage is TRBJ2-7; 11 bases are shared with TRBD2. Germline CDR1 is SNHLY and CDR2 is FYNNEI. CDR3 length: 19 amino acids. J lost 6 bases, V lost 0 bases, and 16 bases had no gene match. The CDR3 region is CASSEAPRQLAGAGTEQYF. In nucleotides, the CDR3 is TGTGCCAGCAGTGAAGCGCCGCGTCAACTAGCGGGAGCGGGGACCGAGCAGTACTTC.

The V gene is TRBV11-3, the J gene TRBJ2-2; the D is unclear. Per germline, CDR1 SGHNT and CDR2 YENEEA. The CDR3 is 13 amino acids. V gave up 3 bases and J gave up 7 bases, with 9 bases separating them. The CDR3 loop reads CASSFEVGGELFF. CDR3 coding DNA: TGTGCCAGCAGCTTTGAGGTCGGCGGGGAGCTGTTTTTT.

This clone was seen more than once but under ten times. The chain carries TRBV4-3 and TRBJ2-1; D remains ambiguous. Trimming pared 0 bases from V and 8 bases from J, leaving 14 bases between. The CDR3 runs 15 residues. Germline CDR1 and CDR2: LGHNA and YSLEER. The CDR3 DNA sequence: TGCGCCAGCAGCCAAGAGGGTGCATACTTCGATGAGCAGTTCTTC. Amino acid sequence: CASSQEGAYFDEQFF.

This clone was recorded only once. The chain recombines TRBV18 with TRBJ2-1; 7 nucleotides match TRBD2. Germline V lookup: CDR1 KGHSH, CDR2 LQKENI. Trimming took 3 bases from V and 3 from J; bases not matched to a gene: 5. The CDR3 sequence is 15 residues long. Here the CDR3 DNA reads TGTGCCAGCTCACCGGGACTACGGAACTACAATGAGCAGTTCTTC. This codes for CASSPGLRNYNEQFF.

This clone appeared a few times. This chain joins TRBV5-8 and TRBJ1-2, with D hard to call. Germline V gene lookup returns CDR1 SGHTS and CDR2 YDEGEE. The CDR3 contains 14 residues. The V and J ends lost 4 bases and 5 bases respectively, with 15 bases between them. The CDR3 is CASSAVWAEYGYTF. The CDR3 nucleotides are TGTGCCAGCAGCGCCGTTTGGGCGGAATATGGCTACACCTTC.

The rearrangement links TRBV18 to TRBJ1-5; weak D call: TRBD1 (5 bases). CDR3 size: 14 residues. V was pared by 5 bases and J by 3 bases, with 11 bases between. Germline V gene sequence: CDR1 KGHSH, CDR2 LQKENI. The CDR3 coding sequence is TGTGCCAGCTCAACCTCAGGGACCAATCAGCCCCAGCATTTT. It codes for CASSTSGTNQPQHF.

The rearrangement joins TRBV4-1 to TRBJ2-3; 8 positions match TRBD1. With 0 bases clipped from V and 3 bases from J, the junction kept 2 bases outside the gene matches. This CDR3 is 15 amino acids long. CDR1 is MGHRA, CDR2 YSYEKL, per germline. The CDR3 sequence: CASSQEDRVTDTQYF. The CDR3 DNA reads as TGCGCCAGCAGCCAAGAGGACAGGGTAACAGATACGCAGTATTTT.

V gene TRBV10-3 combines with J gene TRBJ1-5, with D uncertain. The CDR3 extends over 15 amino acids. V gave up 0 bases and J gave up 4 bases, with 10 bases separating them. CDR1 and CDR2 (germline): ENHRY, SYGVKD. The CDR3 sequence is CAISESAQRNQPQHF. The CDR3 DNA reads TGTGCCATCAGTGAGTCGGCACAGAGAAATCAGCCCCAGCATTTT.

The chain combines TRBV14 with TRBJ2-7; TRBD2 might be the D (6 bases). The ends were cut back, 4 bases at V and 3 bases at J, with 13 bases in the middle. The V gene's germline CDR1 is SGHDN and CDR2 FVKESK. There are 14 residues in the CDR3. CDR3 in DNA: TGTGCCAGCAGCCTCGATGGGACTTTCTACGAGCAGTACTTC. Residues: CASSLDGTFYEQYF.

CDR3 DNA: TGTGCCAGCTCACCAACGGACAGGGGGACCTACAATGAGCAGTTCTTC. Its protein is CASSPTDRGTYNEQFF. The J gene is TRBJ2-1, the V gene TRBV18; 10 nucleotides line up with TRBD1. CDR3 length: 16 amino acids. Germline-derived CDR1 and CDR2 are KGHSH and LQKENI. With 2 bases clipped from V and 2 bases from J, the junction kept 3 bases outside the gene matches. The variable domain in full, completed from reference TRBV18 and TRBJ2-1, reads NAGVMQNPRHLVRRRGQEARLRCSPMKGHSHVYWYRQLPEEGLKFMVYLQKENIIDESGMPKERFSAEFPKEGPSILRIQQVVRGDSAAYFCASSPTDRGTYNEQFFGPGTRLTVL.

The chain employs TRBV18 and TRBJ2-3; the D is unclear. This CDR3 comprises 12 residues. Germline CDR1 reads KGHSH; CDR2 reads LQKENI. V gave up 1 base and J gave up 5 bases, with 4 bases separating them. The CDR3 is CASSPQGDTQYF. The DNA of the CDR3 is TGTGCCAGCTCACCACAAGGAGATACGCAGTATTTT.

J is TRBJ2-3 and V is TRBV6-6; D is uncertain. The CDR3 is 14 amino acids. CDR1 is MNHNY, CDR2 SVGAGI, per germline (reference sequence). V lost 6 bases, J lost 6 bases, and 16 bases lay in between. Written as DNA, the CDR3 is TGTGCCAGCAGATTGGATCGTACCACGGATACGCAGTATTTT. Its translation: CASRLDRTTDTQYF.

This sequence joins TRBV18 and TRBJ2-1; D perhaps matches TRBD1 (6 bases). The V and J ends lost 10 bases and 6 bases respectively, with 19 bases between them. The germline CDR1 and CDR2 sequences are KGHSH and LQKENI. CDR3 length: 14 residues. The DNA of the CDR3 is TGTGCCACCACGAGGGGGACCGGCCGCAATGAGCAGTTCTTC. Its translation is CATTRGTGRNEQFF. Full variable domain (outside the CDR3, taken from reference TRBV18 and TRBJ2-1): NAGVMQNPRHLVRRRGQEARLRCSPMKGHSHVYWYRQLPEEGLKFMVYLQKENIIDESGMPKERFSAEFPKEGPSILRIQQVVRGDSAAYFCATTRGTGRNEQFFGPGTRLTVL.

The rearrangement joins TRBV14 to TRBJ1-3; 7 nucleotides align to TRBD1. Trimming at V came to 4 bases and at J to 4 bases, leaving 10 bases not matched to a gene. Per germline, CDR1 SGHDN and CDR2 FVKESK. There are 16 residues in the CDR3. CDR3 nucleotides: TGTGCCAGCAGCCTTCGACAGGGAAGTTTCGGAAACACCATATATTTT. This gives the protein CASSLRQGSFGNTIYF.

J is TRBJ1-2 and V is TRBV28; D may be TRBD1 (5 bases). Germline values: CDR1 MDHEN, CDR2 SYDVKM. The V and J ends lost 6 bases and 8 bases respectively, with 16 bases between them. The CDR3 length is 13 residues. In DNA form, the CDR3 reads TGTGCCAGCAGGGACACGGGGGTGGCAGGCTACACCTTC. Residues: CASRDTGVAGYTF.

V is TRBV7-3 and J is TRBJ2-2; 8 nucleotides line up with TRBD2. Germline CDR1 SGHTA, CDR2 FQGTGA. After removal of 3 bases from V and 6 bases from J, the junction contained 6 bases not matched to a gene. The CDR3 sequence is 15 residues long. The CDR3 loop reads CASSFRGLGAGELFF. DNA for the CDR3: TGTGCCAGCAGCTTCAGGGGACTAGGCGCCGGGGAGCTGTTTTTT.

In its sample, this clone was seen a few times. CDR3: CASSLGGLAIYEQYF. The CDR3 bases are TGTGCCAGCAGCTTAGGGGGACTAGCAATCTACGAGCAGTACTTC. The chain is built from TRBV7-9 and TRBJ2-7, with 9 bases matching TRBD2. Germline-derived CDR1 and CDR2 are SEHNR and FQNEAQ (reference sequence). The CDR3 loop spans 15 amino acids. The V and J ends lost 1 base and 3 bases, in that order; junction bases with no gene match: 4.

The rearrangement joins TRBV5-4 to TRBJ1-3, with D maybe TRBD1 (5 bases). V lost 3 bases, J lost 5 bases, and 18 bases lay in between. This CDR3 comprises 16 residues. Germline values: CDR1 SGHNT, CDR2 YYREEE (reference sequence). CDR3 residues: CASSSRGTARRNTIYF. The CDR3 DNA reads as TGTGCCAGCAGCTCGCGGGGGACGGCCCGACGAAACACCATATATTTT.

The chain couples TRBV27 to TRBJ2-7; possibly TRBD1 or TRBD2 for D (5 bases each). V was cut by 3 bases and J by 2 bases, with 11 bases left in between. Germline V lookup: CDR1 MNHEY, CDR2 SMNVEV (reference sequence). The CDR3 spans 14 residues. The CDR3 nucleotides are TGTGCCAGCAGTTTTGGGGACGGAACCTACGAGCAGTACTTC. Protein product: CASSFGDGTYEQYF.

The CDR3 loop is CASPEAGWDTQYF. CDR3 nucleotides: TGCGCCAGTCCCGAGGCGGGCTGGGATACGCAGTATTTT. The chain recombines TRBV4-1 with TRBJ2-3, with D perhaps matching TRBD2 (5 bases). Trimming shortened V by 9 bases and J by 6 bases, and 16 bases separated the two germline ends. This CDR3 is built from 13 residues. CDR1 MGHRA and CDR2 YSYEKL come from the germline V gene.

This rearrangement joins TRBV28 to TRBJ2-7, with D tentatively TRBD2 (5 bases). Germline V lookup: CDR1 MDHEN, CDR2 SYDVKM. The ends were cut back, 6 bases at V and 1 base at J, with 13 bases in the middle. The CDR3 runs to 14 residues. The CDR3 DNA follows: TGTGCCAGCAGGCCGACTACCCCATCCTACGAGCAGTACTTC. This codes for CASRPTTPSYEQYF.